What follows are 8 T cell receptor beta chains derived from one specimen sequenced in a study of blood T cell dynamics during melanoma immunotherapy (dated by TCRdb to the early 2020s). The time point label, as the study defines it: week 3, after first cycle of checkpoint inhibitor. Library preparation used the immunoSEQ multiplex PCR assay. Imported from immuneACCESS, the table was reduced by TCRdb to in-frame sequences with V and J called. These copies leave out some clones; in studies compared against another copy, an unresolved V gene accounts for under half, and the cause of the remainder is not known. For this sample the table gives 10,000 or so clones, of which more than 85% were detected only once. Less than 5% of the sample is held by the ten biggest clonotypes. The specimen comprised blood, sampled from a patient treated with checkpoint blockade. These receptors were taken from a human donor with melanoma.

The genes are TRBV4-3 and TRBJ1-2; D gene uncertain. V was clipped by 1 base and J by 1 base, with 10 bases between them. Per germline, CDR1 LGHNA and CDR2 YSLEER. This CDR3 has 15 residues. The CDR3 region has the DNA TGCGCCAGCAGCCAAGGGACGGCCATTAACTATGGCTACACCTTC. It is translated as CASSQGTAINYGYTF.

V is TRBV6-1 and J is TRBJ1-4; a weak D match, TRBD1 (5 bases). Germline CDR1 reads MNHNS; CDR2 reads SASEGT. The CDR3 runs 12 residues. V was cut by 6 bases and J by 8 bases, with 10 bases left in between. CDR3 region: CASRAGKEKLFF. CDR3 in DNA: TGTGCCAGCAGGGCAGGGAAGGAAAAACTGTTTTTT.

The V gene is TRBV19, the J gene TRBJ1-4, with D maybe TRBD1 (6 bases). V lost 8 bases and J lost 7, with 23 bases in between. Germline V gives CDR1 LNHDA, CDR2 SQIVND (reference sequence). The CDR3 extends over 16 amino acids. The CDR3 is CASSRPGGRLVEKLFF. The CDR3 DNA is TGTGCCAGTTCCCGTCCCGGGGGGCGCCTCGTTGAAAAACTGTTTTTT.

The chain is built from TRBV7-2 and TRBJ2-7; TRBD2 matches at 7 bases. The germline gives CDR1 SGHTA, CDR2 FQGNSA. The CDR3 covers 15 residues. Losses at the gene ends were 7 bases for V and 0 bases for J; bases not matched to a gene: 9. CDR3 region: CASTQSGVPSYEQYF. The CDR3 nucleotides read TGTGCCAGCACCCAAAGCGGGGTCCCCTCCTACGAGCAGTACTTC.

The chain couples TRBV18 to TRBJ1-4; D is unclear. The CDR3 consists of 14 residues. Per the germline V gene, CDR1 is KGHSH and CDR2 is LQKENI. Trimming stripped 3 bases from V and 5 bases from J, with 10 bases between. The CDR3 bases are TGTGCCAGCTCACCGGGAGCCATGAATGAAAAACTGTTTTTT. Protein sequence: CASSPGAMNEKLFF.

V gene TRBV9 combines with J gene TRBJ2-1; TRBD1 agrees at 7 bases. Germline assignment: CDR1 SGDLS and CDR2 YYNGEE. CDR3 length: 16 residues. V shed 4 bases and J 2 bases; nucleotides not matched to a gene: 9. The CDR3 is CASSPQQGTAYNEQFF. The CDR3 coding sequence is TGTGCCAGCAGCCCCCAACAGGGGACAGCCTACAATGAGCAGTTCTTC.

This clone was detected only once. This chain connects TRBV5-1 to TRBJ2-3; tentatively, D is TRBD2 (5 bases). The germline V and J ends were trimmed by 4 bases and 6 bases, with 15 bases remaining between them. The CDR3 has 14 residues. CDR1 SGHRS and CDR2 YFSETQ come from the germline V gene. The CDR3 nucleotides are TGCGCCAGCAGCCCGAAGGTAGCGAGGGATACGCAGTATTTT. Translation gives CASSPKVARDTQYF.

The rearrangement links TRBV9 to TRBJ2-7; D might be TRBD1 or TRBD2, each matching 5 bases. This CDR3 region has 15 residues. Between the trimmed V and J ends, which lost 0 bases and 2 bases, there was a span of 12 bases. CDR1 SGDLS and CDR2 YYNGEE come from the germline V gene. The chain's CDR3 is CASSVEQGEAYEQYF. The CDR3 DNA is TGTGCCAGCAGCGTAGAGCAGGGAGAGGCCTACGAGCAGTACTTC.